This TCR beta chain was found in a study of CXCR3-negative and CXCR3-positive naive CD8 T cells. For the study at large: The libraries yielded about 135 million TRB reads, about 1.5 +/- 0.3 million each. The study, taken as a whole, reports: Surface CD5 looked about the same in the naive subsets, so the authors worked out TCR strength from TRB CDR3 properties.

Naive CD8+ T cells showed a CD45RO-CCR7+CD27+CD95- phenotype. UMI-labeled TRB cDNA libraries were prepared by 5' RACE. TCRdb reworked the 5' RACE reads into one entry per CDR3 protein, no DNA. The sample table sets out 38,000 or so distinct CDR3 sequences. Comments on this clonotype: The antigen remains unidentified.

Material: naive CXCR3- CD8+ T cells from blood. Sample subset: CD45RO-CCR7+CD27+CD95- naive CD8+ T cells lacking CXCR3 (TNR3-). The clonotype was recovered from a human donor in good health. Some clones in this sample may be carry-over from other donors' samples.

CDR3: CASSLAIRPHYNSPLHF. The chain employs TRBV7-2 and TRBJ1-6; TCRdb calls TRBD1, which cannot be checked without DNA. Germline V gene lookup returns CDR1 SGHTA and CDR2 FQGNSA. The CDR3 has 17 residues.